Below, 9 T cell receptor beta chains from the same sample are listed, as sequenced in a study of T cells in Graves' hyperthyroidism and ophthalmopathy. Amplification of TCR beta CDR3 regions was performed using RNA transcripts as template. HTBI primers were employed in a first-round RT-PCR of the TCR CDR3. From the multiplex PCR reads, TCRdb called clonotypes with MiXCR, one entry per CDR3 protein. The sample carries about 720,000 distinct CDR3 sequences, under 20% recorded once. Sequences were obtained from blood. The receptors stem from a woman between 50 and 59 years old with Graves' hyperthyroidism that later progressed to Graves' ophthalmopathy.

This clonotype was seen a handful of times. V is TRBV6-1 and J is TRBJ1-1, with D possibly TRBD1 on 6 matching bases. This CDR3 has 16 amino acids. Between the trimmed V and J ends, which lost 6 bases and 0 bases, there was a span of 17 bases. CDR1 and CDR2 (germline): MNHNS, SASEGT. The CDR3 is CASSSGRTELNTEAFF. CDR3 DNA: TGTGCCAGCAGCTCTGGACGGACAGAACTGAACACTGAAGCTTTCTTT.

The chain is built from TRBV20-1 and TRBJ2-5; 7 positions match TRBD1. The CDR3 totals 14 residues. The J segment lost 4 bases and the V segment lost 0 bases, leaving 5 bases of the junction unmatched. Germline V gene lookup returns CDR1 DFQATT and CDR2 SNEGSKA (reference sequence). CDR3 bases: TGCAGTGCTAGAGACCCGACAGGGACAGAGACCCAGTACTTC. Translated: CSARDPTGTETQYF.

V is TRBV9 and J is TRBJ2-2; D possibly corresponds to TRBD2 (7 bases). The CDR3 runs to 16 residues. Germline CDR1 reads SGDLS; CDR2 reads YYNGEE. V was pared by 0 bases and J by 4 bases, with 13 bases between. CDR3 loop: CASSVDGGAGTGELFF. CDR3 coding DNA: TGTGCCAGCAGCGTAGATGGGGGGGCGGGCACCGGGGAGCTGTTTTTT. Together with reference TRBV9 and TRBJ2-2, the CDR3 gives the full variable domain: DSGVTQTPKHLITATGQRVTLRCSPRSGDLSVYWYQQSLDQGLQFLIQYYNGEERAKGNILERFSAQQFPDLHSELNLSSLELGDSALYFCASSVDGGAGTGELFFGEGSRLTVL.

This rearrangement joins TRBV20-1 to TRBJ1-4; no clear D. The germline V gene encodes CDR1 DFQATT and CDR2 SNEGSKA (reference sequence). This CDR3 spans 14 amino acids. The V and J ends lost 6 bases and 5 bases respectively, with 16 bases between them. CDR3 amino acids: CSADDISQNEKLFF. In nucleotides, the CDR3 is TGCAGTGCGGATGACATTTCTCAAAATGAAAAACTGTTTTTT.

This clonotype was observed many times. The chain carries TRBV27 and TRBJ1-1; 7 bases are a match to TRBD1. The V gene end was trimmed by 9 bases and the J gene end by 3 bases; junction bases not matched to a gene: 10. CDR1 MNHEY and CDR2 SMNVEV come from the germline V gene (reference sequence). The CDR3 totals 14 residues. CDR3 in DNA: TGTGCCAGTGGCTCTGAGGGGGCGTACACTGAAGCTTTCTTT. It is translated as CASGSEGAYTEAFF.

This clonotype has only one observation. A much larger clone sits a single nucleotide away, making a read error possible. The rearrangement uses TRBV5-1 and TRBJ2-2; the D gene is possibly TRBD2 (5 bases). The CDR3 covers 14 residues. Looked up from germline, CDR1 is SGHRS and CDR2 is YFSETQ. CDR3 coding DNA: TGCGCCAGCAGCTTTCCGCTAATCACCGGGGAGCTGTCTTTT. Protein sequence: CASSFPLITGELSF.

This clonotype was seen more than once but under ten times. CDR3 sequence (DNA): TGTGCCAGCTCGGCGGACAGGGGGCCTGGCTACACCTTC. This gives the protein CASSADRGPGYTF. The gene calls are TRBV18 and TRBJ1-2; 11 bases map to TRBD1. With 6 bases clipped from V and 7 bases from J, the junction kept 4 bases outside the gene matches. CDR1 is KGHSH, CDR2 LQKENI, per germline. This CDR3 is 13 amino acids long.

This clonotype was picked up a small number of times. The chain carries TRBV20-1 and TRBJ2-2; the D is unclear. Germline V lookup: CDR1 DFQATT, CDR2 SNEGSKA (reference sequence). Deletions cut 7 bases from V and 0 bases from J, with 12 bases between. The CDR3 runs 14 residues. DNA for the CDR3: TGCAGTGTACGGCAGTACACGAACACCGGGGAGCTGTTTTTT. This sequence encodes CSVRQYTNTGELFF.

This clonotype was seen many times. The chain employs TRBV3-1 and TRBJ2-2; 11 bases map to TRBD1. CDR3 length: 14 amino acids. V dropped 4 bases and J dropped 8; count of bases not matched to a gene: 3. Germline V gives CDR1 LGHDT, CDR2 YNNKEL (reference sequence). This chain's CDR3 is CASSRGQGEGELFF. For the CDR3, the DNA is TGTGCCAGCAGCCGGGGACAGGGGGAAGGGGAGCTGTTTTTT.